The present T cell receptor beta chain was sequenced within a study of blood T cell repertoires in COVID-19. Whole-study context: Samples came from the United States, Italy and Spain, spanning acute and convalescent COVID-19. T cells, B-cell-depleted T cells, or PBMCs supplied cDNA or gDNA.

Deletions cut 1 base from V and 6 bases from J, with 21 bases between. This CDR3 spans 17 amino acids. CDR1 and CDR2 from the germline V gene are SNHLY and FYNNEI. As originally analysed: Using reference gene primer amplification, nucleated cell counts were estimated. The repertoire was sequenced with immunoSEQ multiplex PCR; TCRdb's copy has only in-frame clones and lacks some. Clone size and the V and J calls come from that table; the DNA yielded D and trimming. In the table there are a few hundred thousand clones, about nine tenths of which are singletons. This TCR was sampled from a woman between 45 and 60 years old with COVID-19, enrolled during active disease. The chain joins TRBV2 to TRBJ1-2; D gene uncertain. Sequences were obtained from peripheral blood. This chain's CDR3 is CASSEVGVAAGKNGYTF. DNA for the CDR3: TGTGCCAGCAGTGAAGTCGGGGTTGCGGCCGGGAAAAATGGCTACACCTTC.